This T cell receptor beta chain was sequenced for a study of shared clonotypes between healthy human individuals. As concerns this clone: The antigen is not known.

Trimming removed 7 bases from V and 4 bases from J; junction bases left unmatched: 11. Germline V gives CDR1 SEHNR, CDR2 FQNEAQ (reference sequence). This CDR3 has 16 residues. Libraries were prepared by immunoSEQ multiplex PCR; TCRdb keeps only in-frame clonotypes and omits some of them. The sample includes more than 1,200,000 clones, 98% to 99% of them seen just once. The study's findings and limits: Tissue TCR repertoires likely differ from these blood-only repertoires.

V usage is TRBV7-9 and J usage is TRBJ2-2; TRBD2 agrees at 8 bases. Source material: naive CD4+ T cells sorted from blood. Documented subset: CD45RA+ positively selected. The TCR comes from a man between 25 and 39 years old in good health. CDR3: CASIHLGRAATGELFF. CDR3 DNA: TGTGCCAGCATCCATCTCGGGAGGGCCGCCACCGGGGAGCTGTTTTTT.